This T cell receptor (beta chain) was documented in a study of OX40 agonist ivuxolimab in advanced cancers. As for the study in general: The patients' treatment was ivuxolimab, an agonistic anti-OX40 (CD134) antibody.

Worth noting for this clone: Its specificity is not known.

Notes on the study in general: Partial responders receiving 0.1-3.0 mg/kg showed among the lowest clonal expansion. More expanded clones were seen, on average, in CD8+ T cells than in CD4+.

Blood sampling was done at baseline, cycle 4 day 1, and cycle 7 day 1. Repertoires were generated with immunoSEQ multiplex PCR, while TCRdb's copy carries only in-frame clones and drops some. Among 55,000 to 65,000 clones listed, around 83% were seen once. The CDR3 totals 12 residues. The V gene's germline CDR1 is SEHNR and CDR2 FQNEAQ (reference sequence). Trimming pared 1 base from V and 11 bases from J, leaving 6 bases between. The rearrangement joins TRBV7-9 to TRBJ1-6; no clear D. The clonotype was recovered from an adult with an advanced solid tumor such as melanoma, head and neck, liver or kidney cancer. This sample comprised CD4+ or CD8+ T cells sorted from blood, obtained in a trial of the OX40 agonist ivuxolimab. The CDR3 is CASSLEVAPLHF. Written as DNA, the CDR3 is TGTGCCAGCAGCTTAGAGGTTGCACCCCTCCACTTT.